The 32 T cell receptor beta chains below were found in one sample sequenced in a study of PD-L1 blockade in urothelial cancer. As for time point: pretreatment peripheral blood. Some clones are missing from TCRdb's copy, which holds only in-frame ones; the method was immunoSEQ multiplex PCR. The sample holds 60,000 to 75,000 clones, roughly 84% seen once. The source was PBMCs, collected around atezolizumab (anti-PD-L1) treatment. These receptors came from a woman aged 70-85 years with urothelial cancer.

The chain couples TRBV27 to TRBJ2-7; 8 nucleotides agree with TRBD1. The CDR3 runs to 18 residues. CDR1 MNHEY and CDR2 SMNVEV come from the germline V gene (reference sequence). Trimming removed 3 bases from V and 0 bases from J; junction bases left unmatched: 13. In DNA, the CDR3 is TGTGCCAGCAGTTTTTCCCTACCGGACAGGGAACTCTCCTACGAGCAGTACTTC. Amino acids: CASSFSLPDRELSYEQYF.

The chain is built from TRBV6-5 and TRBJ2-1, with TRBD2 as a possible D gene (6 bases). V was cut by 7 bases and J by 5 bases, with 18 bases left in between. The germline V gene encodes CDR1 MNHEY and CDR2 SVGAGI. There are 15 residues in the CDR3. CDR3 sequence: CASTGLGERDNEQFF. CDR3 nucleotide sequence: TGTGCCAGCACGGGGCTGGGGGAGCGGGACAATGAGCAGTTCTTC.

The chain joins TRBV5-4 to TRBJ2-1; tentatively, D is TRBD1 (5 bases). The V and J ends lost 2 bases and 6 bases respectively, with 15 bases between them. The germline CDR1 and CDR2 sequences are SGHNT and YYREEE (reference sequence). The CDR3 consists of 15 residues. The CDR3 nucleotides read TGTGCCAGCAGCTTTCGCCAGGGCCTGAGCAATGAGCAGTTCTTC. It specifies CASSFRQGLSNEQFF.

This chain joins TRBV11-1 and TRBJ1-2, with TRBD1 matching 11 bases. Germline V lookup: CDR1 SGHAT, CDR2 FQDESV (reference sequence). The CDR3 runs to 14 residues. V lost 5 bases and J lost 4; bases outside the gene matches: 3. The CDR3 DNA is TGTGCCAGCAGCCCAGGGACAGGGGGCTATGGCTACACCTTC. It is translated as CASSPGTGGYGYTF.

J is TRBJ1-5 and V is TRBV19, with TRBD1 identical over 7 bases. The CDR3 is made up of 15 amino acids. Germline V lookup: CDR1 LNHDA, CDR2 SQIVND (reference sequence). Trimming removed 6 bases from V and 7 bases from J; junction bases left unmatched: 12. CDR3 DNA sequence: TGTGCCAGTAGCCAAACTACAGGGGCAGGACAGCCCCAGCATTTT. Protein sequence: CASSQTTGAGQPQHF.

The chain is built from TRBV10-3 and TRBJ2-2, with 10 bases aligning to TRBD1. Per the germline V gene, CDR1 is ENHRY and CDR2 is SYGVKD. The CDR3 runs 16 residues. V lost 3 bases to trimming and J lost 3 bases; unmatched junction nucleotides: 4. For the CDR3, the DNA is TGTGCCATCAGTGACCCCGGGACAGGGGACACCGGGGAGCTGTTTTTT. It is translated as CAISDPGTGDTGELFF.

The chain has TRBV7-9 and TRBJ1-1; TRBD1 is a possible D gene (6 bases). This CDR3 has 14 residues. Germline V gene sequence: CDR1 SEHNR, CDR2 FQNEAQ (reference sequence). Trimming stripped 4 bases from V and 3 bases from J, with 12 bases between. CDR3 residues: CASSWGLRDTEAFF. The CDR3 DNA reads TGTGCCAGCAGCTGGGGGCTTAGGGACACTGAAGCTTTCTTT.

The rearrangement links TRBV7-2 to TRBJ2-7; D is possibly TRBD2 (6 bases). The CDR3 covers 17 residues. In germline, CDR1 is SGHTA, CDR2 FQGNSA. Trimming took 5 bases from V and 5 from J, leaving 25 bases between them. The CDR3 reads CASSPQVRETPWDEQYF. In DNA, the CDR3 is TGTGCCAGCAGCCCTCAGGTCCGGGAGACCCCTTGGGACGAGCAGTACTTC.

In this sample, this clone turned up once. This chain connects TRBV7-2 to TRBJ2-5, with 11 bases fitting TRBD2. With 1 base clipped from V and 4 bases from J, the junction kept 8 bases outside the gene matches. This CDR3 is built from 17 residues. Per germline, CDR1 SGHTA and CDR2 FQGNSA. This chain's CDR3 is CASSLVYSGGARETQYF. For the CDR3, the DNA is TGTGCCAGCAGCTTAGTTTATAGCGGGGGGGCCAGAGAGACCCAGTACTTC.

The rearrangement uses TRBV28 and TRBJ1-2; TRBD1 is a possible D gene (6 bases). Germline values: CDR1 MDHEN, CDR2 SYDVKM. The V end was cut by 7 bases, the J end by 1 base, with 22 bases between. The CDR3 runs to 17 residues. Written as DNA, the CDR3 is TGTGCCAGCACCCCCGGGGGGCTTACCGATTTTAACTATGGCTACACCTTC. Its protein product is CASTPGGLTDFNYGYTF.

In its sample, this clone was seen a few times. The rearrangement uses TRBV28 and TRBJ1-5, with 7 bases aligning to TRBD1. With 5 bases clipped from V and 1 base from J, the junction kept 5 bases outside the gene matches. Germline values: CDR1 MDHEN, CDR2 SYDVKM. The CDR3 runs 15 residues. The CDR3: CASSTTGESNQPQHF. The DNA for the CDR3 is TGTGCCAGCAGTACCACAGGGGAGAGCAATCAGCCCCAGCATTTT.

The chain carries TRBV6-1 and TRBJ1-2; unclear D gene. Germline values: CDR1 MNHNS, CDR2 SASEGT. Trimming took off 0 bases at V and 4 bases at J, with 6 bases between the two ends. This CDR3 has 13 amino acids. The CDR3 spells CASSEAGLYGYTF. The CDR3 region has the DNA TGTGCCAGCAGTGAAGCGGGCCTCTATGGCTACACCTTC.

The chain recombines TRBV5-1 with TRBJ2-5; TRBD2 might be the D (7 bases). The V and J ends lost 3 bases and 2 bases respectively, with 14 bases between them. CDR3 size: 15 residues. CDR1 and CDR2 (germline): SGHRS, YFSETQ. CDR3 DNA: TGCGCCAGCAGCTCTCTGGAGGGGGGGCAAGAGACCCAGTACTTC. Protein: CASSSLEGGQETQYF.

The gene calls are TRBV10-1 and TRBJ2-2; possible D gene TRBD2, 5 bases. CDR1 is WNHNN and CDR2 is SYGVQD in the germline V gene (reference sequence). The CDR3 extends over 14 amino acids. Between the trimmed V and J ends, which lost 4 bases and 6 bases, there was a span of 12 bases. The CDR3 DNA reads TGCGCCAGCAGTGCTCGGGGAACCGCCGGGGAGCTGTTTTTT. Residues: CASSARGTAGELFF.

CDR3 sequence reads: CATSRDLGWPSGYNEQFF. The CDR3 nucleotides read TGTGCCACCAGCAGAGATCTTGGATGGCCTAGCGGGTACAATGAGCAGTTCTTC. The chain recombines TRBV15 with TRBJ2-1; 8 positions agree with TRBD2. The V gene end was trimmed by 0 bases and the J gene end by 4 bases; junction bases not matched to a gene: 11. Germline-derived CDR1 and CDR2 are LNHNV and YYDKDF (reference sequence). This CDR3 comprises 18 residues.

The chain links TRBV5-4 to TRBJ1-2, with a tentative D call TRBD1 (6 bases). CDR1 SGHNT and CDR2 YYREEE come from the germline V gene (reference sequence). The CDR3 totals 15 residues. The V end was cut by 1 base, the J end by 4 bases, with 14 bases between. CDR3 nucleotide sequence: TGTGCCAGCAGCTTGAGACAGGATGGTGGCTATGGCTACACCTTC. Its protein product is CASSLRQDGGYGYTF.

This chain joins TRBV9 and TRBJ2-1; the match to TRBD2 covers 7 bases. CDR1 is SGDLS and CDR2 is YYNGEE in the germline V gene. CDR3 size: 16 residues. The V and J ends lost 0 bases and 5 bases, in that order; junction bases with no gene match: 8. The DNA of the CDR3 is TGTGCCAGCAGCGTAGGGGGCGGGAGATCGAACAATGAGCAGTTCTTC. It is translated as CASSVGGGRSNNEQFF.

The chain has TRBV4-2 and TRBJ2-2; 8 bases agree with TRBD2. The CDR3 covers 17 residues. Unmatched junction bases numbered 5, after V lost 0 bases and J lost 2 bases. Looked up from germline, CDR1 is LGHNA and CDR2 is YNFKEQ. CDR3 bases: TGTGCCAGCAGCCAAGATACCCGGACTAGCAACACCGGGGAGCTGTTTTTT. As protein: CASSQDTRTSNTGELFF.

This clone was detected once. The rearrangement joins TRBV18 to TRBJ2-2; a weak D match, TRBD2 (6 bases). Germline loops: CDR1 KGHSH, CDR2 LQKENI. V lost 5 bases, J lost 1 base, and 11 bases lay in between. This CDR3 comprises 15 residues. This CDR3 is CASSYGTLNTGELFF. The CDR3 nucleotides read TGTGCCAGCTCATATGGGACTCTGAACACCGGGGAGCTGTTTTTT.

The CDR3 coding sequence is TGTGCCACCCAATCAGGCGCCGCAGGGGTAGATACGCAGTATTTT. This translates into CATQSGAAGVDTQYF. The chain recombines TRBV15 with TRBJ2-3, with D possibly being TRBD1 (6 bases). The germline V gene has CDR1 LNHNV and CDR2 YYDKDF (reference sequence). The CDR3 spans 15 residues. Trimming took 8 bases from V and 5 from J, leaving 20 bases between them. Looking up the rest from reference TRBV15 and TRBJ2-3 gives the full variable domain: DAMVIQNPRYQVTQFGKPVTLSCSQTLNHNVMYWYQQKSSQAPKLLFHYYDKDFNNEADTPDNFQSRRPNTSFCFLDIRSPGLGDTAMYLCATQSGAAGVDTQYFGPGTRLTVL.

CDR3 residues: CAWNRGGLYNEQFF. The CDR3 nucleotides read TGTGCCTGGAATCGCGGGGGGCTCTACAATGAGCAGTTCTTC. The J gene is TRBJ2-1, the V gene TRBV30; 8 nucleotides match TRBD2. The CDR3 runs to 14 residues. CDR1 is GTSNPN and CDR2 is SVGIG in the germline V gene (reference sequence). Losses at the gene ends were 4 bases for V and 3 bases for J; bases not matched to a gene: 5.

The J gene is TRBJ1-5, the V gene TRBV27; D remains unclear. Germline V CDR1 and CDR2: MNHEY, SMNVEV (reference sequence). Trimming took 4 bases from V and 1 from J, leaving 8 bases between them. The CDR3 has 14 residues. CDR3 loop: CASSSPGSNQPQHF. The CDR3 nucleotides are TGTGCCAGCAGTTCTCCGGGGAGCAATCAGCCCCAGCATTTT.

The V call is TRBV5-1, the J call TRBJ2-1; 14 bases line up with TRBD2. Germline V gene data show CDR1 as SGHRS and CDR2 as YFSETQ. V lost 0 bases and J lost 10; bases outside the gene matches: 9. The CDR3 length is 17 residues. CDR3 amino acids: CASSLDKGLAGAWEQFF. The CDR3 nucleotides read TGCGCCAGCAGCTTGGACAAGGGACTAGCGGGGGCATGGGAGCAGTTCTTC.

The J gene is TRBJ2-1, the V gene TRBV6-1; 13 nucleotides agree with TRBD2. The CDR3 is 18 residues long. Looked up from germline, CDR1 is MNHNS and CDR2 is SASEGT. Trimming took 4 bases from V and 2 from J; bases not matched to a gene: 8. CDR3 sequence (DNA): TGTGCCAGCAGTGGTGGGACTAGCGGGAAGAGCCCCTACAATGAGCAGTTCTTC. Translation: CASSGGTSGKSPYNEQFF.

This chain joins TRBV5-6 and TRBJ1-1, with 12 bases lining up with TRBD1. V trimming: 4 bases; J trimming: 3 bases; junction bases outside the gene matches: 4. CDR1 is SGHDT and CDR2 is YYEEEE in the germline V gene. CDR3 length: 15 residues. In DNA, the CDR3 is TGTGCCAGCAGCCAAGGGACAGGGGGCTACACTGAAGCTTTCTTT. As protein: CASSQGTGGYTEAFF.

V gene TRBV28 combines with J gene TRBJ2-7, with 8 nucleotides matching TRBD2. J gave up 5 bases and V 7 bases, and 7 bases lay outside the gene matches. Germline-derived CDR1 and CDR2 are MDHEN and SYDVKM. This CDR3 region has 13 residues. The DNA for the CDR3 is TGTGCCAGCAAAGCGGGGGCTGGAAACGAGCAGTACTTC. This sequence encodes CASKAGAGNEQYF.

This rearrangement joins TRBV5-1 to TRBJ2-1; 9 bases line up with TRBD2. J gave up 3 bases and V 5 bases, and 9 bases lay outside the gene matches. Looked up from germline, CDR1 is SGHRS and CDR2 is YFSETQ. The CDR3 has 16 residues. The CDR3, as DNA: TGCGCCAGCAGTTACTTAGGCGGGGGGGGCTACAATGAGCAGTTCTTC. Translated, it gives CASSYLGGGGYNEQFF.

The CDR3 reads CAIREHVGQGNEQYF. CDR3 DNA sequence: TGTGCCATCAGGGAACACGTAGGACAGGGGAACGAGCAGTACTTC. V gene TRBV10-3 combines with J gene TRBJ2-7; 9 nucleotides line up with TRBD1. V shed 6 bases and J 5 bases; nucleotides not matched to a gene: 11. The V gene's germline CDR1 is ENHRY and CDR2 SYGVKD. CDR3 length: 15 residues.

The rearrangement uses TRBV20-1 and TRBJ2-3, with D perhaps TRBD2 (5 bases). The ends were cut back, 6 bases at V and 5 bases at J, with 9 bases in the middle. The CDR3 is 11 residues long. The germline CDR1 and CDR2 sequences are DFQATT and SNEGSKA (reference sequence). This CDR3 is CSARRGDTQYF. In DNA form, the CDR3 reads TGCAGTGCCAGACGGGGAGATACGCAGTATTTT.

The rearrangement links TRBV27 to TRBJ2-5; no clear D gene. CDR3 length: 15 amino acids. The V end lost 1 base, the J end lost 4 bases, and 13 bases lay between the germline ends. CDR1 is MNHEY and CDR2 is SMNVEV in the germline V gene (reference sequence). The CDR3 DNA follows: TGTGCCAGCAGTTTATTACCCCGTTCCAGAGAGACCCAGTACTTC. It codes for CASSLLPRSRETQYF.

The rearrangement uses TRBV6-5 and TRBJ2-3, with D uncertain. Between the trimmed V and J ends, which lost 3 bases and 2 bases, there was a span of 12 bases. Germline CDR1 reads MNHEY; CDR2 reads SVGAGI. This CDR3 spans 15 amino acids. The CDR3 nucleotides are TGTGCCAGCAGTTATTCTTTCTCCCCCACAGATACGCAGTATTTT. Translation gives CASSYSFSPTDTQYF.

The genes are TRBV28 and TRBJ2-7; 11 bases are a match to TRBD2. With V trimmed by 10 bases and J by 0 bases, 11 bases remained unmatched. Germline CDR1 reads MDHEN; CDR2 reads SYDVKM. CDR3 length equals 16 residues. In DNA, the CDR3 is TGTGCCACAATGCCCGGGACTAGCGGACGCTCCTACGAGCAGTACTTC. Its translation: CATMPGTSGRSYEQYF.